This TCR beta chain was identified during a study of regulatory T cells in long-lasting Graves disease. Stated time point: newly diagnosed GD, antithyroid drugs for less than 3 months. After RNA was extracted from PBMCs, the TCR library was made from it. The CDR3 is 13 amino acids. CDR1 and CDR2 from the germline V gene are LGHNA and YNFKEQ. The junction had 1 base not matched to a gene; V was cut back by 8 bases and J by 4 bases. This clonotype appeared a few times. Possible read error: a much larger clone is one base away. Building of the TCR beta libraries involved iRepertoire HTBI primers and Arm-PCR of CDR3 regions. Original processing notes: Sequenced samples collectively carried around 60 TRBV and some 15 TRBJ segments. TCRdb recomputed calls from the multiplex PCR reads with MiXCR, one row per CDR3 protein. The V and J calls reflect TCRdb's pipeline rather than the authors' work. The table has approximately 400,000 distinct CDR3 sequences, approximately 15% seen once.

This sample also appeared in a second study, on T cells in Graves' hyperthyroidism and ophthalmopathy. That paper states: The authors deemed Graves' hyperthyroidism stable absent ophthalmopathy progression within 18 months. Uncontrolled infection, other autoimmune disease, pregnancy or lactation led to exclusion. Before onset, ophthalmopathy was predicted by the model a median around 6.5 months earlier.

The chain couples TRBV4-2 to TRBJ2-1; 11 positions match TRBD2. Sequencing used peripheral blood mononuclear cells (PBMCs), obtained at new diagnosis, from a patient treated with antithyroid drugs. This clonotype was sampled from a woman aged 40 to 55 with Graves disease. The CDR3 reads CASGTSGYNEQFF. The CDR3 DNA reads TGTGCCAGCGGGACTAGCGGATACAATGAGCAGTTCTTC.